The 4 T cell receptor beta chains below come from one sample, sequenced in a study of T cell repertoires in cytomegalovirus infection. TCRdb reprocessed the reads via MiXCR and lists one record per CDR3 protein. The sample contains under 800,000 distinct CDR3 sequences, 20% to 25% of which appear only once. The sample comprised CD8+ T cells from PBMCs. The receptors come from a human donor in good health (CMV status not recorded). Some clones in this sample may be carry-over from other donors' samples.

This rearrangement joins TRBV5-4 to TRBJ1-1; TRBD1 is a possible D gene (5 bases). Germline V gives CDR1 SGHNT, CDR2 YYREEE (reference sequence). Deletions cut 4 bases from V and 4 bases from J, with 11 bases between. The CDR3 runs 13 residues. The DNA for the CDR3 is TGTGCCAGCAGCAAGGACACAAGCACTGAAGCTTTCTTT. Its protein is CASSKDTSTEAFF.

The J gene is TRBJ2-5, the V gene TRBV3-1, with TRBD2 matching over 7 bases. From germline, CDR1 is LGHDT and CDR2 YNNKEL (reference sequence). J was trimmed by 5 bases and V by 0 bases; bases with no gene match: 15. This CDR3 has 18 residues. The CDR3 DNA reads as TGTGCCAGCAGCCAAGATGGAAGGGACTATAGCGGGTTCGAGACCCAGTACTTC. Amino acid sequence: CASSQDGRDYSGFETQYF.

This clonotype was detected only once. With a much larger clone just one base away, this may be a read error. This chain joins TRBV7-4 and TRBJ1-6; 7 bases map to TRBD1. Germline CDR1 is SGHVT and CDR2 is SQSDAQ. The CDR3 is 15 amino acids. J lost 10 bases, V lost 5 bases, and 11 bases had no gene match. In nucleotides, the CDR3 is TGTGCCAGCAGCCTCAAGGAGGACAGGAGATCACCCCTCCACTTT. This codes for CASSLKEDRRSPLHF. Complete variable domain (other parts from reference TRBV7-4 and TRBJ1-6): GAGVSQSPRYKVAKRGRDVALRCDSISGHVTLYWYRQTLGQGSEVLTYSQSDAQRDKSGRPSGRFSAERPERSVSTLKIQRTEQGDSAVYLCASSLKEDRRSPLHFGNGTRLTVT.

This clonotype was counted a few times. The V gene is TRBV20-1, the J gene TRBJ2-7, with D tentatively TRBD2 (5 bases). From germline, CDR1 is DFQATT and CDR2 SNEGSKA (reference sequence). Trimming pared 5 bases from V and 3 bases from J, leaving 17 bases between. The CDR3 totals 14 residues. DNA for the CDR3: TGCAGTGCTCTAGGAAACGGGGAGAGCTACGAGCAGTACTTC. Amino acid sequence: CSALGNGESYEQYF.